Listed here is a single T cell receptor beta chain. These data are taken from a study of CD8 T cells in ankylosing spondylitis. Deletions cut 4 bases from V and 6 bases from J, with 18 bases between. CDR1 SGHKS and CDR2 YYEKEE come from the germline V gene (reference sequence). The CDR3 length is 15 residues. TCRdb re-analysed the 5' RACE reads in MiXCR, keeping a single row per CDR3 protein. The table shows about 27,000 distinct CDR3 sequences, with roughly 7.9% occurring only once. The clonotype comes from a male donor with ankylosing spondylitis or in good health (not recorded which). The chain links TRBV5-5 to TRBJ2-3, with D tentatively TRBD1 or TRBD2 (5 bases each). Sequencing used blood. CDR3 in amino acids: CASSVTGLPGDTQYF. The CDR3 DNA follows: TGTGCCAGCAGCGTAACGGGGCTTCCGGGGGATACGCAGTATTTT.